A single T cell receptor beta chain is shown here with its context. Its target is not known. Data came from immunoSEQ multiplex PCR; TCRdb stores just in-frame clones and leaves some out. This table holds approximately 2.1 million clones, 85% to 95% found once. Germline CDR1 is SGHTA and CDR2 is FQGNSA. This CDR3 has 16 residues. V lost 3 bases, J lost 4 bases, and 13 bases lay in between. The data were obtained in a study of shared clonotypes between healthy human individuals. Notes on the study in general: It was observed that 5% to 6% of naive CD4 clonotypes were shared across several donors. There were few donors, and this limited the genetic and exposure-history diversity represented.

This clonotype was obtained from a man aged 18 to 30 in good health. Some clones in this sample may be carry-over from other donors' samples. The genes are TRBV7-2 and TRBJ2-6; D ambiguous. Material for sequencing was naive CD4+ T cells from PBMCs. Subset noted: CD45RA+ positively selected. CDR3 amino acids: CASSFSSILGANVLTF. The CDR3 DNA sequence: TGTGCCAGCAGCTTTTCAAGCATCCTGGGGGCCAACGTCCTGACTTTC.